The rows below give T cell receptor beta chains drawn from one sample of a study of blood T cell repertoires in COVID-19. Profiled with immunoSEQ multiplex PCR; TCRdb holds only in-frame clones, not every one. The table records some 250,000 clones, approximately 84% of them present only once. Sequenced sample: PBMCs or T cells enriched from blood (not recorded which). Receptors were obtained from a man in his forties or fifties who had recovered from COVID-19. Both conserved end residues are part of each CDR3. The order of the fields is D gene, V gene, J gene, clone size, CDR3 protein, CDR3 DNA. D genes are given only for firm matches. Clone size is stated in some rows and not others, as once, few, many or a class when expanded.

TRBD2,TRBV28,TRBJ2-1,.,CASSPGGLYNEQFF,TGTGCCAGCAGTCCGGGGGGGCTTTACAATGAGCAGTTCTTC
TRBD1,TRBV14,TRBJ1-1,.,CASSHRGLFTEAFF,TGTGCCAGCAGCCACAGGGGGCTTTTTACTGAAGCTTTCTTT
TRBD1,TRBV5-1,TRBJ1-1,.,CASSLLTGENTEAFF,TGCGCCAGCAGCTTGTTGACAGGGGAGAACACTGAAGCTTTCTTT
TRBD2,TRBV5-4,TRBJ2-1,.,CASRLTSSHEQFF,TGTGCCAGCAGGTTGACTAGCAGCCATGAGCAGTTCTTC
.,TRBV5-3,TRBJ2-5,.,CARSLFPRYQETQYF,TGTGCCAGAAGCTTGTTCCCACGGTACCAAGAGACCCAGTACTTC
TRBD1,TRBV5-1,TRBJ2-3,.,CASSSGGTVTDTQYF,TGCGCCAGCAGCTCGGGTGGGACAGTCACAGATACGCAGTATTTT
.,TRBV4-3,TRBJ1-3,.,CASSRDRSGSGNTIYF,TGCGCCAGCAGCCGAGACCGATCAGGGTCTGGAAACACCATATATTTT
.,TRBV21-1,TRBJ1-2,.,CASSKVGSYGYTF,TGTGCCAGCAGCAAAGTTGGGAGTTATGGCTACACCTTC
TRBD1,TRBV19,TRBJ1-2,.,CASSPQGGRGYGYTF,TGTGCCAGTAGTCCCCAGGGGGGACGGGGCTATGGCTACACCTTC
TRBD2,TRBV6-2/TRBV6-3,TRBJ2-5,.,CASSYSGLAGSPPEETQYF,TGTGCCAGCAGTTACTCTGGACTAGCGGGGAGCCCCCCGGAGGAGACCCAGTACTTC
.,TRBV3-1/TRBV3-2,TRBJ1-2,.,CASSQDLSGSGVGYGYTF,TGTGCCAGCAGCCAAGATTTAAGCGGGTCGGGGGTCGGCTATGGCTACACCTTC
.,TRBV2,TRBJ1-2,.,CASSEAREAGYTF,TGTGCCAGCAGTGAAGCGCGGGAGGCTGGCTACACCTTC
TRBD1,TRBV7-9,TRBJ2-1,.,CASSSRDRGRDNEQFF,TGTGCCAGCAGCTCCCGGGACAGGGGGCGAGACAATGAGCAGTTCTTC
.,TRBV28,TRBJ1-1,.,CASSTLGPPTAFF,TGTGCCAGCAGTACCCTGGGGCCCCCAACGGCTTTCTTT
TRBD1,TRBV7-9,TRBJ2-5,.,CASRKGTAQETQYF,TGTGCCAGCAGAAAAGGGACAGCGCAAGAGACCCAGTACTTC
.,TRBV5-1,TRBJ1-2,.,CASSPDTGWASHTF,TGCGCCAGCAGCCCCGATACAGGATGGGCAAGTCACACCTTC
.,TRBV9,TRBJ2-1,.,CASSLAEYNEQFF,TGTGCCAGCAGTTTAGCGGAGTACAATGAGCAGTTCTTC
.,TRBV11-2,TRBJ2-5,.,CASSGTQGNEETQYF,TGTGCCAGCAGCGGTACACAGGGCAATGAAGAGACCCAGTACTTC
TRBD1,TRBV18,TRBJ1-1,.,CASSRSRGDTMGTEAFF,TGTGCCAGCTCACGGAGCAGGGGGGACACGATGGGCACTGAAGCTTTCTTT
.,TRBV12-2,TRBJ1-3,.,CASLPLGGDSGNTIYF,TGTGCAAGTCTCCCGTTGGGAGGGGACTCTGGAAACACCATATATTTT
.,TRBV6-5,TRBJ2-7,.,CASSSDFTGEQYF,TGTGCCAGCAGCTCGGACTTCACGGGGGAGCAGTACTTC
.,TRBV5-6,TRBJ1-2,.,CASSLYGTLELFNYGYTF,TGTGCCAGCAGCTTGTACGGGACTCTAGAGTTATTTAACTATGGCTACACCTTC
.,TRBV19,TRBJ1-2,.,CASSIAVGVYGYTF,TGTGCCAGTAGTATCGCAGTCGGGGTCTATGGCTACACCTTC
TRBD1,TRBV29-1,TRBJ1-2,few,CSVGGQPYGYTF,TGCAGCGTTGGGGGACAGCCCTATGGCTACACCTTC
TRBD2,TRBV28,TRBJ2-6,once,CASIDSGSRAGANVLTF,TGTGCCAGCATCGATAGCGGGAGCCGGGCTGGGGCCAACGTCCTGACTTTC
TRBD2,TRBV7-9,TRBJ2-3,few,CASSAPFRLAGSGDTQYF,TGTGCCAGCAGCGCCCCTTTCCGACTAGCGGGATCCGGTGATACGCAGTATTTT